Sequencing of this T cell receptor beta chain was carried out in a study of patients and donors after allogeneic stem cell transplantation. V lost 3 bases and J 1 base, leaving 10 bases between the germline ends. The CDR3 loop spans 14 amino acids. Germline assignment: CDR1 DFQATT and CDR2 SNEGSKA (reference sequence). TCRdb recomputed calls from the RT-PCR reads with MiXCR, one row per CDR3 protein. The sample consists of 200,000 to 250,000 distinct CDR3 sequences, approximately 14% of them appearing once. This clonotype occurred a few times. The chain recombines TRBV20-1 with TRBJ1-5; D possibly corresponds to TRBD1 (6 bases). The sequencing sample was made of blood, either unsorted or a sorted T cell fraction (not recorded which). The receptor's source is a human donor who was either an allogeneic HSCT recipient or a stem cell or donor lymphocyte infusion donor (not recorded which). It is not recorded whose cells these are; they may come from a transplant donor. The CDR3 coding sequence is TGCAGTGCTAGGCTTCAGGGGAGCAATCAGCCCCAGCATTTT. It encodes CSARLQGSNQPQHF.